The rows below give T cell receptor beta chains drawn from one sample of a study of T cells in Graves' hyperthyroidism and ophthalmopathy. TCRdb re-called the multiplex PCR reads with MiXCR, one entry per CDR3 protein. The data contain 690,000 or so distinct CDR3 sequences, approximately 19% of them singletons. The sample consisted of blood. Source of these receptors: a woman aged 45 to 65 with Graves' hyperthyroidism that later progressed to Graves' ophthalmopathy. Each CDR3 is given with its conserved first and last residue. The D gene is left open where the match is weak. Size values are once, few and many counts, or a class for expanded clones, and some rows have none.

d_gene	abundance	v_gene	j_gene	CDR3aa	CDR3nt
-	many	TRBV12-3/TRBV12-4	TRBJ2-5	CASGMDSWAETQYF	TGTGCCAGCGGAATGGACAGTTGGGCGGAGACCCAGTACTTC
-	-	TRBV24-1	TRBJ2-2	CATSDLRPTGELFF	TGTGCCACCAGTGATTTGCGACCAACCGGGGAGCTGTTTTTT
-	-	TRBV7-6	TRBJ2-1	CASSFTGIEQFF	TGTGCCAGCAGCTTTACGGGGATTGAGCAGTTCTTC
-	few	TRBV10-2	TRBJ1-1	CASRERTSTEAFF	TGCGCCAGCAGGGAAAGAACGAGCACTGAAGCTTTCTTT
-	once	TRBV10-3	TRBJ1-6	CAIGSGSGLNWALHF	TGTGCCATTGGGTCAGGGTCAGGGCTTAATTGGGCCCTCCACTTT
TRBD2	few	TRBV13	TRBJ2-5	CASSDGLVRETQYF	TGTGCCAGCAGCGACGGACTAGTTCGGGAGACCCAGTACTTC
-	many	TRBV20-1	TRBJ2-7	CSARSWGTTYEQYF	TGCAGTGCTAGGTCGTGGGGGACGACCTACGAGCAGTACTTC
-	few	TRBV7-9	TRBJ1-3	CASSTGGLGNTIYF	TGTGCCAGCAGCACCGGAGGACTTGGAAACACCATATATTTT
-	few	TRBV6-2/TRBV6-3	TRBJ1-5	CASSYSAPVIGNQPQHF	TGTGCCAGCAGTTACTCGGCCCCAGTCATCGGGAATCAGCCCCAGCATTTT
TRBD1	few	TRBV27	TRBJ1-2	CASSSNTGAYISGYTF	TGTGCCAGCAGTTCAAACACAGGGGCTTACATCAGTGGCTACACCTTC
-	few	TRBV3-1	TRBJ1-5	CASSPASSNQPQHF	TGTGCCAGCAGCCCAGCCAGCAGCAATCAGCCCCAGCATTTT
-	-	TRBV27	TRBJ1-1	CASSRASKNTEAFF	TGTGCCAGCAGTCGAGCCAGTAAAAACACTGAAGCTTTCTTT
TRBD2	-	TRBV15	TRBJ2-2	CATSRDSSGGLSGTGELFF	TGTGCCACCAGCAGAGATAGTAGCGGGGGTCTATCGGGGACCGGGGAGCTGTTTTTT
-	-	TRBV27	TRBJ2-5	CASSLYGVRETQYF	TGTGCCAGCAGTTTATATGGGGTCCGTGAGACCCAGTACTTC
TRBD1	many	TRBV4-1	TRBJ1-2	CASSREPGQGANYGYTF	TGCGCCAGCAGCCGAGAGCCGGGACAGGGGGCGAACTATGGCTACACCTTC
TRBD1	-	TRBV7-9	TRBJ2-7	CASSLLGTGDEQYF	TGTGCCAGCAGCTTATTAGGGACAGGGGACGAGCAGTACTTC
TRBD1	few	TRBV2	TRBJ1-6	CASRDRVSSPLHF	TGTGCCAGCAGGGACAGGGTCAGTTCACCCCTCCACTTT
TRBD1	-	TRBV19	TRBJ1-1	CASSTPQGDANTEAFF	TGTGCCAGTAGTACCCCGCAGGGGGACGCGAACACTGAAGCTTTCTTT
-	-	TRBV4-1	TRBJ2-7	CASSRLGEQYF	TGCGCCAGCAGCCGATTAGGAGAGCAGTACTTC
TRBD1	few	TRBV2	TRBJ2-3	CASSEDGQGASDTQYF	TGTGCCAGCAGTGAAGACGGGCAGGGGGCCTCAGATACGCAGTATTTT
TRBD2	many	TRBV6-2/TRBV6-3	TRBJ2-7	CASSYPRTSGGYEQYF	TGTGCCAGCAGTTACCCTAGGACTAGCGGGGGCTACGAGCAGTACTTC
TRBD1	-	TRBV12-3/TRBV12-4	TRBJ2-2	CASSFPGQGAFGELFF	TGTGCCAGCAGTTTCCCGGGACAGGGGGCTTTCGGGGAGCTGTTTTTT
-	many	TRBV5-6	TRBJ2-1	CASSPDRQRIYEQFF	TGTGCCAGCAGCCCAGACAGGCAGAGGATCTATGAGCAGTTCTTC
-	-	TRBV19	TRBJ1-5	CASSPSFESQPQHF	TGTGCCAGTAGTCCGAGCTTCGAGAGTCAGCCCCAGCATTTT
-	many	TRBV5-8	TRBJ2-1	CASSPQGPGGSDEQFF	TGTGCCAGCAGCCCGCAAGGTCCGGGGGGCTCGGATGAGCAGTTCTTC
-	many	TRBV5-6	TRBJ1-1	CASSDATGGLNTEAFF	TGTGCCAGCAGCGACGCGACCGGGGGACTGAACACTGAAGCTTTCTTT
-	many	TRBV27	TRBJ2-6	CASSLYGTRVPSGANVLTF	TGTGCCAGCAGTTTATATGGGACAAGGGTACCCTCTGGGGCCAACGTCCTGACTTTC
TRBD1	-	TRBV5-4	TRBJ1-2	CASSLETGGLFGYTF	TGTGCCAGCAGCTTAGAGACAGGGGGATTGTTTGGCTACACCTTC
-	many	TRBV18	TRBJ2-5	CASSPPAAHQYF	TGTGCCAGCTCACCACCGGCGGCGCATCAGTACTTC
TRBD2	many	TRBV14	TRBJ2-3	CASSQDGTRSDTQYF	TGTGCCAGCAGCCAAGATGGGACTAGAAGCGATACGCAGTATTTT
-	few	TRBV20-1	TRBJ1-2	CSARDPQGGGYTF	TGCAGTGCTAGAGATCCCCAGGGAGGCGGCTACACCTTC
TRBD1	-	TRBV19	TRBJ2-2	CGTGANTGELFF	TGTGGGACAGGGGCGAACACCGGGGAGCTGTTTTTT
-	many	TRBV7-3	TRBJ2-3	CASSFVGGADTQYF	TGTGCCAGCAGCTTCGTGGGGGGCGCAGATACGCAGTATTTT
TRBD1	few	TRBV2	TRBJ1-1	CASRGRQGGTEAFF	TGTGCCAGCAGGGGGCGACAGGGGGGGACTGAAGCTTTCTTT
-	many	TRBV3-1	TRBJ1-2	CASSQASITGYTF	TGTGCCAGCAGCCAAGCTTCAATTACTGGCTACACCTTC
-	-	TRBV28	TRBJ2-3	CASSLFRARDTQYF	TGTGCCAGCAGTTTGTTCAGGGCCCGGGATACGCAGTATTTT
-	many	TRBV5-1	TRBJ2-2	CASSLEGAGELFF	TGCGCCAGCAGCTTGGAAGGGGCCGGGGAGCTGTTTTTT
-	-	TRBV7-2	TRBJ1-5	CASSPGFGHYSNQPQHF	TGTGCCAGCAGCCCAGGGTTCGGACATTATAGCAATCAGCCCCAGCATTTT
TRBD1	few	TRBV5-1	TRBJ1-1	CASRQTGAVGTEAFF	TGCGCCAGCAGGCAGACAGGGGCGGTGGGCACTGAAGCTTTCTTT
TRBD1	few	TRBV3-1	TRBJ2-6	CASSQVTTGAGANVLTF	TGTGCCAGCAGCCAAGTTACGACAGGGGCTGGGGCCAACGTCCTGACTTTC
-	few	TRBV27	TRBJ2-7	CASSPRGMMSSSYEQYF	TGTGCCAGCAGTCCCAGGGGCATGATGAGCAGCTCCTACGAGCAGTACTTC
-	-	TRBV7-2	TRBJ2-7	CATHIGAGYGQYF	TGTGCCACCCATATAGGGGCCGGCTACGGGCAGTACTTC
-	few	TRBV7-9	TRBJ2-5	CASTRTFPGDGRETQYF	TGTGCCAGCACCCGGACCTTCCCAGGGGACGGGAGGGAGACCCAGTACTTC
-	few	TRBV5-1	TRBJ2-1	CASSSRDKHNEQFF	TGCGCCAGCAGCTCCCGGGACAAACACAATGAGCAGTTCTTC
TRBD1	many	TRBV20-1	TRBJ1-5	CSARDSHSNQPQHF	TGCAGTGCTCGGGACAGCCATAGCAATCAGCCCCAGCATTTT
TRBD1	-	TRBV7-9	TRBJ1-1	CASSSTHRGMNTEAFF	TGTGCCAGCAGCTCCACCCACAGGGGGATGAACACTGAAGCTTTCTTT
-	once	TRBV7-9	TRBJ1-4	CASSPSGAALGEKLFF	TGTGCCAGCAGCCCCTCCGGGGCAGCCTTGGGTGAAAAACTGTTTTTT
-	few	TRBV3-1	TRBJ2-3	CASSPSVSGVEGDTQYF	TGTGCCAGCAGCCCTTCAGTCAGCGGAGTAGAGGGGGATACGCAGTATTTT
-	-	TRBV18	TRBJ2-7	CASSPLNGQDYEQYF	TGTGCCAGCTCACCACTAAATGGGCAGGACTACGAGCAGTACTTC
-	-	TRBV7-9	TRBJ2-7	CASSPWSRDGQYF	TGTGCCAGCAGCCCCTGGTCTCGAGACGGGCAGTACTTC
-	many	TRBV20-1	TRBJ1-5	CSAQQGTLGNQPQHF	TGCAGTGCTCAGCAAGGGACTCTAGGCAATCAGCCCCAGCATTTT
-	many	TRBV11-2	TRBJ1-1	CASSLRRNTEAFF	TGTGCCAGCAGCTTACGGAGGAACACTGAAGCTTTCTTT
TRBD1	many	TRBV12-3/TRBV12-4	TRBJ2-2	CASSPDRGRTGELFF	TGTGCCAGCAGTCCCGACAGGGGGCGCACCGGGGAGCTGTTTTTT